This T cell receptor beta chain was obtained from a study of CD8+ T cells in alopecia areata listed by TCRdb under 2018. With respect to the entire study: The treated patients took part in an open-label pilot trial in which moderate-to-severe alopecia areata was treated with oral tofacitinib at 5 to 10 mg twice daily. Tofacitinib was administered for 6 to 18 months, and 6 months of follow-up off drug were then conducted to assess delayed response and recurrence. The study used high-throughput TCRbeta sequencing to examine T cell clonal expansion in alopecia areata, in both the C3H/HeJ mouse model and human patients. On the human side, TCRbeta sequencing was run on scalp tissue and on sorted CD4+ and CD8+ peripheral blood T cells from healthy controls and from alopecia areata patients with either patchy or totalis/universalis disease. Patients on tofacitinib were biopsied at baseline and after 4 and 24 weeks of treatment, and several of the patients also had a later scalp biopsy. Clonality in the scalp was compared among normal scalp (n=4), patchy alopecia areata scalp (n=8), and alopecia totalis/universalis scalp (n=8). RNA came from the PAXgene miRNA kit for fixed scalp, the miRNeasy kit for PBMCs, and the RNeasy kit for mouse skin. immunoSEQ multiplex PCR using 35 Vbeta forward primers and 13 Jbeta reverse primers was used to amplify TCRbeta CDR3 regions.

The CDR3 numbers 15 residues from cysteine through phenylalanine. Of the read, only the CDR3 DNA is kept; its 45 bases are in frame from base 1. CDR1 SGHTA and CDR2 FQGTGA are derived from the germline V gene. Trimming removed 5 bases from V and 8 bases from J, leaving 19 bases between the germline ends. Broader findings and caveats from the paper: Compared with mice, TCR sequences shared between patients were less clear, possibly partly because of HLA diversity across the patient population. Lesional scalp, especially in alopecia totalis/universalis, showed higher clonality and more expanded CD8+ clones than normal scalp, suggesting antigenic drive. Resident alphabeta T cells in normal human skin are also sequenced, complicating scalp TCR repertoire analysis, unlike mouse skin dominated by gammadelta T cells.

Remarks on this clone: The antigen this receptor binds is unknown. The sample holds no much larger clone one base away, and base qualities are not on file.

Libraries came from the immunoSEQ multiplex PCR assay. RNA was extracted from all samples and reverse transcribed into cDNA as template for TCR sequencing. SuperScript III was used for first-strand cDNA synthesis, primed with a 2:1 mix of oligo-dT and random hexamers. A synthetic immune receptor repertoire was used to assess amplification bias, and residual bias was removed computationally. Concerning the study's data processing: Raw reads were preprocessed to remove errors, and CDR3 was defined by IMGT conventions from the conserved cysteine to phenylalanine. Clonality was calculated as 1 minus Shannon entropy normalized by log2 of the number of productive unique TCRs. Whether each scalp clone was CD4 or CD8 was inferred by checking scalp TCRbeta sequences against the CD4 and CD8 repertoires from sorted blood. Sourced from immuneACCESS, this table was stored by TCRdb with only in-frame sequences that have V and J called. A share of the clones is absent; for the studies checked, an unresolved V gene accounts for under half, and the remainder has no known explanation. V, J and clone size derive from that table, while D and trimming were established from the DNA sequence. The sample has hundreds of thousands of clones on record, 67% of them singletons. Around 1.2% of the sample goes to the ten largest clones.

The intended sense of this specimen's time point label: baseline before oral tofacitinib. From alopecia areata patients, peripheral blood was collected along with lesional scalp punch biopsies. After PBMCs were isolated by density centrifugation and stained for CD3, CD4 and CD8, a FACSAria was used to sort CD4+ and CD8+ T cells. The sequence joins TRBV7-3 to TRBJ2-1, with no confidently assigned D gene. The origin of this receptor is a human donor with alopecia areata. This sample comprised CD4+ T cells sorted from blood, obtained at week 0. Here the CDR3 is given as CASSPLTGRTDEQFF. The bases read TGTGCCAGCAGCCCATTAACCGGGCGCACCGATGAGCAGTTCTTC.